These T cell receptor beta chains were read from a single sample in a study of graft-versus-host responses after intestinal transplantation. Which antigens these TCRs recognize remains unknown. Using immunoSEQ multiplex PCR, the repertoire was profiled, and TCRdb retains in-frame clones only, with some absent. Here the sample spans 130,000 or so clones, nearly 95% being singletons. The sequences come from unstimulated CD4+ T cells sorted from spleen or lymph node cells, collected before intestinal transplant. The receptors come from a human donor who received an intestinal transplant. The CDR3 runs from the conserved cysteine through the conserved F or W. Each record gives: D gene, J gene, clone size, V gene, CDR3 DNA, CDR3 protein. D genes are given only for firm matches. Size tells how often a clone was seen (once, few, many) or the class of an expanded clone, and some rows leave it out.

D gene: NA
J gene: TRBJ2-3
clone size: NA
V gene: TRBV4-2
CDR3 DNA: TGTGCCGGCAGCCCGGACCTAGGCACAGATACGCAGTATTTT
CDR3 protein: CAGSPDLGTDTQYF

D gene: NA
J gene: TRBJ2-7
clone size: NA
V gene: TRBV19
CDR3 DNA: TGTGCCAGTAGGTTTAGGGACGGGCCGACCTACGAGCAGTACTTC
CDR3 protein: CASRFRDGPTYEQYF

D gene: NA
J gene: TRBJ1-6
clone size: few
V gene: TRBV5-1
CDR3 DNA: TGCGCCAGCAGCTTGAAAAGACCTTTCGACTCACCCCTCCACTTT
CDR3 protein: CASSLKRPFDSPLHF

D gene: NA
J gene: TRBJ2-1
clone size: NA
V gene: TRBV14
CDR3 DNA: TGTGCCAGCAGCCAAGAAAAGAATGAGCAGTTCTTC
CDR3 protein: CASSQEKNEQFF

D gene: NA
J gene: TRBJ1-2
clone size: NA
V gene: TRBV27
CDR3 DNA: TGTGCCAGCAGTTCATCAAATACAGGGATGGTAAGGACCTTC
CDR3 protein: CASSSSNTGMVRTF

D gene: TRBD1
J gene: TRBJ1-2
clone size: NA
V gene: TRBV5-4
CDR3 DNA: TGTGCCAGCAGCGGAGGGACAGGCTCTGGCTACACCTTC
CDR3 protein: CASSGGTGSGYTF

D gene: TRBD1
J gene: TRBJ1-2
clone size: NA
V gene: TRBV30
CDR3 DNA: TGTGCCTGGAGTGTAACCGGGACAGGGCTTGGTGGCTACACCTTC
CDR3 protein: CAWSVTGTGLGGYTF

D gene: NA
J gene: TRBJ1-2
clone size: NA
V gene: TRBV28
CDR3 DNA: TGTGCCAGCAGGGGGACAAACTATGGCTACACCTTC
CDR3 protein: CASRGTNYGYTF

D gene: NA
J gene: TRBJ2-1
clone size: NA
V gene: TRBV7-2
CDR3 DNA: TGTGCCAGCAGCTTAGACGGGAGTCGGTACAATGAGCAGTTCTTC
CDR3 protein: CASSLDGSRYNEQFF

D gene: NA
J gene: TRBJ2-3
clone size: NA
V gene: TRBV19
CDR3 DNA: TGTGCCAGTAGTTCTTCAGGCGGGACCAGCACAGATACGCAGTATTTT
CDR3 protein: CASSSSGGTSTDTQYF

D gene: NA
J gene: TRBJ1-2
clone size: NA
V gene: TRBV30
CDR3 DNA: TGTGCCTGGAGTCAGGGTGGGGGCTACACCTTC
CDR3 protein: CAWSQGGGYTF

D gene: NA
J gene: TRBJ1-2
clone size: NA
V gene: TRBV18
CDR3 DNA: TGTGCCAGCAGTACAGGGACGGACTTCTATGGCTACACCTTC
CDR3 protein: CASSTGTDFYGYTF

D gene: NA
J gene: TRBJ2-7
clone size: NA
V gene: TRBV6-1
CDR3 DNA: TGTGCCAGCAGTGAGATGGCCGGGCAGGTAAGAGACGAGCAGTACTTC
CDR3 protein: CASSEMAGQVRDEQYF

D gene: NA
J gene: TRBJ1-1
clone size: NA
V gene: TRBV4-2
CDR3 DNA: TGTGCCAGCAGCCACCCGACAGAGAACACTGAAGCTTTCTTT
CDR3 protein: CASSHPTENTEAFF

D gene: NA
J gene: TRBJ1-2
clone size: NA
V gene: TRBV9
CDR3 DNA: TGTGCCAGCAGCGGAGGGACGTTTGACTATGGCTACACCTTC
CDR3 protein: CASSGGTFDYGYTF

D gene: TRBD1
J gene: TRBJ1-1
clone size: once
V gene: TRBV11-3
CDR3 DNA: TGTGCCAGCAGCCTAACAGGGGGGCGGACTGAAGCTTTCTTT
CDR3 protein: CASSLTGGRTEAFF

D gene: NA
J gene: TRBJ2-1
clone size: NA
V gene: TRBV30
CDR3 DNA: TGTGCCTGGAGCCCTACCGGTAACAGGCAGTTCTTC
CDR3 protein: CAWSPTGNRQFF

D gene: NA
J gene: TRBJ2-3
clone size: NA
V gene: TRBV19
CDR3 DNA: TGTGCCAGTAGTATCGGGCCGGGGGATACGCAGTATTTT
CDR3 protein: CASSIGPGDTQYF

D gene: NA
J gene: TRBJ2-1
clone size: NA
V gene: TRBV18
CDR3 DNA: TGTGCCAGCTCACCAAGTATAGGTGGTGAGCAGTTCTTC
CDR3 protein: CASSPSIGGEQFF

D gene: NA
J gene: TRBJ2-7
clone size: NA
V gene: TRBV5-5
CDR3 DNA: TGTGCCAGCAGCTTGATCGCGAAGACGGGGTCCTACGAGCAGTACTTC
CDR3 protein: CASSLIAKTGSYEQYF

D gene: NA
J gene: TRBJ2-3
clone size: NA
V gene: TRBV29-1
CDR3 DNA: TGCAGCGCACCAGGGGGGGACACAGATACGCAGTATTTT
CDR3 protein: CSAPGGDTDTQYF

D gene: TRBD1
J gene: TRBJ1-2
clone size: NA
V gene: TRBV28
CDR3 DNA: TGTGCCAGCAGTTCTTTTGGACAGGGAGGCGGCTACACCTTC
CDR3 protein: CASSSFGQGGGYTF

D gene: TRBD2
J gene: TRBJ2-1
clone size: once
V gene: TRBV11-2
CDR3 DNA: TGTGCCAGCAGCTTAGATTTGCTGAGGACTAGCGGGAGATCGGGCAATGAGCAGTTCTTC
CDR3 protein: CASSLDLLRTSGRSGNEQFF

D gene: TRBD1
J gene: TRBJ2-7
clone size: NA
V gene: TRBV28
CDR3 DNA: TGTGCCAGCAGCCGGGACAGGGGAATCGACGAGCAGTACTTC
CDR3 protein: CASSRDRGIDEQYF

D gene: NA
J gene: TRBJ1-2
clone size: NA
V gene: TRBV27
CDR3 DNA: TGTGCCAGCAGTTCAAGGCCAAGAGGCTATGGCTACACCTTC
CDR3 protein: CASSSRPRGYGYTF

D gene: TRBD1
J gene: TRBJ1-4
clone size: NA
V gene: TRBV28
CDR3 DNA: TGTGCCAGCTCGGGGTCAGGCGGGACAGAAGGAAAACTGTTTTTT
CDR3 protein: CASSGSGGTEGKLFF

D gene: TRBD1
J gene: TRBJ1-2
clone size: NA
V gene: TRBV7-9
CDR3 DNA: TGTGCCAGCAGCTTAGTAATTGGGACAGAATACTATGGCTACACCTTC
CDR3 protein: CASSLVIGTEYYGYTF

D gene: TRBD1
J gene: TRBJ1-2
clone size: NA
V gene: TRBV5-1
CDR3 DNA: TGCGCCAGCAGCTTGGCGACAGGGGATGGCTACACCTTC
CDR3 protein: CASSLATGDGYTF

D gene: NA
J gene: TRBJ1-1
clone size: NA
V gene: TRBV5-6
CDR3 DNA: TGTGCCAGCAGCTTGGCGGTTGGGGTAAACACTGAAGCTTTCTTT
CDR3 protein: CASSLAVGVNTEAFF

D gene: TRBD2
J gene: TRBJ2-4
clone size: NA
V gene: TRBV2
CDR3 DNA: TGTGCCAGCAGTGAAGATAAGGGACTAGCGGTTTGGGACATTCAGTACTTC
CDR3 protein: CASSEDKGLAVWDIQYF

D gene: NA
J gene: TRBJ1-5
clone size: NA
V gene: TRBV28
CDR3 DNA: TGTGCCAGCAGTCCGGGACGGATAAATCAGCCCCAGCATTTT
CDR3 protein: CASSPGRINQPQHF

D gene: TRBD1
J gene: TRBJ2-4
clone size: once
V gene: TRBV30
CDR3 DNA: TGTGCCTGGAGTGGGGACAGGCCAAAAAACATTCAGTACTTC
CDR3 protein: CAWSGDRPKNIQYF

D gene: NA
J gene: TRBJ2-3
clone size: NA
V gene: TRBV4-3
CDR3 DNA: TGCGCCAGCAGCCAAGATCGAGGGCCCACAGATACGCAGTATTTT
CDR3 protein: CASSQDRGPTDTQYF

D gene: NA
J gene: TRBJ2-5
clone size: NA
V gene: TRBV5-1
CDR3 DNA: TGCGCCAGCAGCGGGACTGGATTGGAATGGGAGACCCAGTACTTC
CDR3 protein: CASSGTGLEWETQYF

D gene: NA
J gene: TRBJ1-3
clone size: NA
V gene: TRBV27
CDR3 DNA: TGTGCCAGCAGTTTAATTCCGGGGGTGGCTGGAAACACCATATATTTT
CDR3 protein: CASSLIPGVAGNTIYF

D gene: TRBD2
J gene: TRBJ2-7
clone size: NA
V gene: TRBV19
CDR3 DNA: TGTGCCAGTAGGGGGGAGGGGCGACCCTACGAGCAGTACTTC
CDR3 protein: CASRGEGRPYEQYF

D gene: NA
J gene: TRBJ2-7
clone size: NA
V gene: TRBV18
CDR3 DNA: TGTGCCAGCTCACCTGGGGGGGGGCTGACTGGCGAGCAGTACTTC
CDR3 protein: CASSPGGGLTGEQYF

D gene: NA
J gene: TRBJ1-2
clone size: NA
V gene: TRBV27
CDR3 DNA: TGTGCCAGCAGTCCCGCCGGGGGGTTTAGGACGGGCTACACCTTC
CDR3 protein: CASSPAGGFRTGYTF

D gene: NA
J gene: TRBJ1-5
clone size: NA
V gene: TRBV28
CDR3 DNA: TGTGCCAGCAGCCTCCAAGTCAATCAGCCCCAGCATTTT
CDR3 protein: CASSLQVNQPQHF

D gene: NA
J gene: TRBJ1-4
clone size: NA
V gene: TRBV28
CDR3 DNA: TGTGCCAGCAGTTTGCCAGGGACGGCTAGAAAAAAACTGTTTTTT
CDR3 protein: CASSLPGTARKKLFF

D gene: NA
J gene: TRBJ1-1
clone size: NA
V gene: TRBV7-2
CDR3 DNA: TGTGCCAGCAGCATAGGGCAGGGAACTGAAGCTTTCTTT
CDR3 protein: CASSIGQGTEAFF

D gene: TRBD1
J gene: TRBJ1-5
clone size: NA
V gene: TRBV5-6
CDR3 DNA: TGTGCCAGCAGCTTGAAACCCGGACAGGGGGAAGCCAATCAGCCCCAGCATTTT
CDR3 protein: CASSLKPGQGEANQPQHF

D gene: NA
J gene: TRBJ1-5
clone size: NA
V gene: TRBV18
CDR3 DNA: TGTGCCAGCTCCCGGGACCACGCCGCCAATCAGCCCCAGCATTTT
CDR3 protein: CASSRDHAANQPQHF

D gene: NA
J gene: TRBJ2-5
clone size: NA
V gene: TRBV7-9
CDR3 DNA: TGTGCCAGCAGCCTTATTCCTTCAGGGACGGAAGAGACCCAGTACTTC
CDR3 protein: CASSLIPSGTEETQYF

D gene: TRBD2
J gene: TRBJ2-3
clone size: NA
V gene: TRBV25-1
CDR3 DNA: TGTGCCAGCAGCCTGGGACTAGCGGGCACAGATACGCAGTATTTT
CDR3 protein: CASSLGLAGTDTQYF

D gene: TRBD1
J gene: TRBJ1-2
clone size: NA
V gene: TRBV28
CDR3 DNA: TGTGCCAGCAGTCCGGGACAGGGGGCCTATGGCTACACCTTC
CDR3 protein: CASSPGQGAYGYTF

D gene: NA
J gene: TRBJ2-3
clone size: NA
V gene: TRBV7-3
CDR3 DNA: TGTGCCAGCAGCTTAAGACTAGTTGGGGATACGCAGTATTTT
CDR3 protein: CASSLRLVGDTQYF

D gene: NA
J gene: TRBJ2-1
clone size: NA
V gene: TRBV10-3
CDR3 DNA: TGTGCCATCAGTGAGACTCCAGAAAGAGATGAGCAGTTCTTC
CDR3 protein: CAISETPERDEQFF

D gene: NA
J gene: TRBJ2-2
clone size: NA
V gene: TRBV2
CDR3 DNA: TGTGCCAGCACCGAGGGGGATAACACCGGGGAGCTGTTTTTT
CDR3 protein: CASTEGDNTGELFF

D gene: NA
J gene: TRBJ2-7
clone size: once
V gene: TRBV5-1
CDR3 DNA: TGCGCCAGCAGTCGGGACACCTCTTACGAGCAGTACTTC
CDR3 protein: CASSRDTSYEQYF

D gene: NA
J gene: TRBJ1-1
clone size: NA
V gene: TRBV4-1
CDR3 DNA: TGCGCCAGCACGCTAGGATATTCAGTGAGGACTGAAGCTTTCTTT
CDR3 protein: CASTLGYSVRTEAFF

D gene: NA
J gene: TRBJ1-1
clone size: NA
V gene: TRBV6-5
CDR3 DNA: TGTGCCAGCACAGGGAGGGCTGAAGCTTTCTTT
CDR3 protein: CASTGRAEAFF

D gene: TRBD1
J gene: TRBJ1-5
clone size: NA
V gene: TRBV2
CDR3 DNA: TGTGCCAGCAACAGGGGGCTTAGTCAGCCCCAGCATTTT
CDR3 protein: CASNRGLSQPQHF

D gene: NA
J gene: TRBJ2-3
clone size: NA
V gene: TRBV28
CDR3 DNA: TGTGCCAGCAGTTTACCTCCAACGGGTACAGATACGCAGTATTTT
CDR3 protein: CASSLPPTGTDTQYF

D gene: NA
J gene: TRBJ2-3
clone size: NA
V gene: TRBV11-3
CDR3 DNA: TGTGCCAGCAGCTTAGGTGTTTCTGGCACAGATACGCAGTATTTT
CDR3 protein: CASSLGVSGTDTQYF

D gene: TRBD1
J gene: TRBJ1-3
clone size: NA
V gene: TRBV2
CDR3 DNA: TGTGCCAGCGGGGGACAGGAGATTGGAAACACCATATATTTT
CDR3 protein: CASGGQEIGNTIYF

D gene: NA
J gene: TRBJ2-7
clone size: NA
V gene: TRBV5-1
CDR3 DNA: TGCGCCAGCAGAGTGACGCAGGCAACCGAGCAGTACTTC
CDR3 protein: CASRVTQATEQYF